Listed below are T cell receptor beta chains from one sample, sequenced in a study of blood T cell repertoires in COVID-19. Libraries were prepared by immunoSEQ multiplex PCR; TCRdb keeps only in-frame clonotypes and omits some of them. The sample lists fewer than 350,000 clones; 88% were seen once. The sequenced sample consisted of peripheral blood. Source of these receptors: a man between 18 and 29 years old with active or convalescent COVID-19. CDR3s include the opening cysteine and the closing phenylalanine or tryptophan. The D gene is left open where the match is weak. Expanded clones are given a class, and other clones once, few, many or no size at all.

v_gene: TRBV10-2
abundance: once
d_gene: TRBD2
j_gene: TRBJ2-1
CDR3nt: TGCGCCAGCGAATTAGCGGGGGGGCCCAATGAGCAGTTCTTC
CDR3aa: CASELAGGPNEQFF

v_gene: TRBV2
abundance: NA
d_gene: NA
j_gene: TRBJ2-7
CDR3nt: TGTGCCAGCTTAGACGGGAATATGAACGAGCAGTACTTC
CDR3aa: CASLDGNMNEQYF

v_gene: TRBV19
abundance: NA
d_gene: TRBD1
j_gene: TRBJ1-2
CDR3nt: TGTGCCAGTAGTACCGCCGGGACAGGCCCGTATGGCTACACCTTC
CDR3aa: CASSTAGTGPYGYTF

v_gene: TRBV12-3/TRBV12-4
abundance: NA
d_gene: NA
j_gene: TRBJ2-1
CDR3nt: TGTGCCAGCAGTCTAATTCGGAATGAGCAGTTCTTC
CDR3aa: CASSLIRNEQFF

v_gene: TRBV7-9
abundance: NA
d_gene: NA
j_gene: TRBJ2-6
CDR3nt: TGTGCCAGCAGAAATACAGGATACTCTGGGGCCAACGTCCTGACTTTC
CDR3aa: CASRNTGYSGANVLTF

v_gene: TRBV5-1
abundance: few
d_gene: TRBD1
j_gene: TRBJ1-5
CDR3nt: TGCGCCAGCAGCTTGGGCAGGGGGTATAGCAATCAGCCCCAGCATTTT
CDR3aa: CASSLGRGYSNQPQHF

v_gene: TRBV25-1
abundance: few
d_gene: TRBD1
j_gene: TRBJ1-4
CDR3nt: TGTGCCAGCAGTGGGACAGGGCTGGTTAATGAAAAACTGTTTTTT
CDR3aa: CASSGTGLVNEKLFF

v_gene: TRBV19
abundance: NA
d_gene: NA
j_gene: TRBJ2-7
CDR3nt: TGTGCCAGTAAGGACAGAACCTACGAGCAGTACTTC
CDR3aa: CASKDRTYEQYF

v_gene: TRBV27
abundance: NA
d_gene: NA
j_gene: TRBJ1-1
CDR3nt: TGTGCCAGCAGGAGCATGGCACGGGGGGAAGCTTTCTTT
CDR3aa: CASRSMARGEAFF

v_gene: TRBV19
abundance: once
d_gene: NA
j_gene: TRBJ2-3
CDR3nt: TGTGCCAGTAGTAATACGCAGGGGCCTCTCACAGATACGCAGTATTTT
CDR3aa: CASSNTQGPLTDTQYF

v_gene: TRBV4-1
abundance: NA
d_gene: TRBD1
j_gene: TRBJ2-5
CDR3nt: TGCGCCAGCAGCCACCTCGGACAGGGCCGGGAGACCCAGTACTTC
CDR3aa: CASSHLGQGRETQYF

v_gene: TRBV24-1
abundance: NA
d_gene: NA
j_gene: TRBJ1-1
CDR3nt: TGTGCCACCAGCCGCGACGGGGGAGAAGCTTTCTTT
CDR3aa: CATSRDGGEAFF

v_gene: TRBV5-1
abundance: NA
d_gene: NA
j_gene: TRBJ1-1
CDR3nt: TGCGCCAGCAGCCCGGAGCCAGACCTGAACACTGAAGCTTTCTTT
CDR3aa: CASSPEPDLNTEAFF

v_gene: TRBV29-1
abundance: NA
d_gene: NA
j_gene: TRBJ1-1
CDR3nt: TGCAGCGTTGAAGGAGGCAATTTTATGAACACTGAAGCTTTCTTT
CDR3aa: CSVEGGNFMNTEAFF

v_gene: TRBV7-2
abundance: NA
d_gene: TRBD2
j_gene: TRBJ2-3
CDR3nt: TGTGCCAGCAGCCAGGGGAGGGGAGCGGGGGGCACAGATACGCAGTATTTT
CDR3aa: CASSQGRGAGGTDTQYF

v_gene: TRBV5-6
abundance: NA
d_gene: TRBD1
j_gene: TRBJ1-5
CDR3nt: TGTGCCAGCAGCACCGGACAGGGAGGGCAGCCCCAGCATTTT
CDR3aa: CASSTGQGGQPQHF

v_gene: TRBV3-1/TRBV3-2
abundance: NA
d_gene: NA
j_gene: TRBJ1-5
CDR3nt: TGTGCCAGCAGCTCACAGGTTAATCAGCCCCAGCATTTT
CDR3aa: CASSSQVNQPQHF

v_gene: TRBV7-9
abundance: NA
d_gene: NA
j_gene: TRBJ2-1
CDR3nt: TGTGCCAGCAGGAGGGCGTGGAGGGATGAGCAGTTCTTC
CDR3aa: CASRRAWRDEQFF

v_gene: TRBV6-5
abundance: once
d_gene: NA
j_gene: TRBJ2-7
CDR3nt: TGTGCCAGCAGTTACTTGGCTGTGACCTACGAGCAGTACTTC
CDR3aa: CASSYLAVTYEQYF

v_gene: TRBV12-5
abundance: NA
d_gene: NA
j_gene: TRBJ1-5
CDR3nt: TGTGCTAGTGGTTTGGTACTAGGTCAGCCCCAGCATTTT
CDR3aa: CASGLVLGQPQHF

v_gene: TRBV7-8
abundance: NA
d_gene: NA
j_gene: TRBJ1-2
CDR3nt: TGTGCCGTGCCCGGGTCGGGGGGCGATGGCTACACCTTC
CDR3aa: CAVPGSGGDGYTF

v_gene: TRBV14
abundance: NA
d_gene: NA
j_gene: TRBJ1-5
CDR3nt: TGTGCCAGCAGCCAACCCAGAGACGGGCAGCCCCAGCATTTT
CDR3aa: CASSQPRDGQPQHF

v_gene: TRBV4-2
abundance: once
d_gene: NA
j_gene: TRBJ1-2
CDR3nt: TGTGCCAGCAGCCAAGTACTGAATGCTAACTATGGCTACACCTTC
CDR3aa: CASSQVLNANYGYTF

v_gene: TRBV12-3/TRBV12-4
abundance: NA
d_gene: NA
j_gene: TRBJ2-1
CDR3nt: TGTGCCAGCAGTCCGCTCCGGGACAATGAGCAGTTCTTC
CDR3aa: CASSPLRDNEQFF

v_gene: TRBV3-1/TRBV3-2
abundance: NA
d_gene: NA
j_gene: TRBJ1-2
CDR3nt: TGTGCCAGCAGCCAAGATAATAAGGGACTTCTTGGCTACACCTTC
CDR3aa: CASSQDNKGLLGYTF

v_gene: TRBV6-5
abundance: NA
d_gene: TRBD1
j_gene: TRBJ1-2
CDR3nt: TGTGCCAGCAGTCGCGGGACAGAGTATGGCTACACCTTC
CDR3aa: CASSRGTEYGYTF

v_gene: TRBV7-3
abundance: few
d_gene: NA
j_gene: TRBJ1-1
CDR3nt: TGTGCCAGCAGCTTAAATCCCCCTTCCAGGGTTGGCACTGAAGCTTTCTTT
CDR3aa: CASSLNPPSRVGTEAFF

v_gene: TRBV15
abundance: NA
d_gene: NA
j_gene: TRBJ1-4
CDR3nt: TGTGCCACCAGCGGCAGGGCTAATGAAAAACTGTTTTTT
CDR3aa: CATSGRANEKLFF

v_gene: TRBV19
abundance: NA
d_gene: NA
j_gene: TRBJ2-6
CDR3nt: TGTGCCAGTCGGGAACGGGTGCGCTCTGGGGCCAACGTCCTGACTTTC
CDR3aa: CASRERVRSGANVLTF

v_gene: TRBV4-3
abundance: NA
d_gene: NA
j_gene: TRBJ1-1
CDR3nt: TGCGCCAGCAGCCAAGATCTTGGGGCCACCACAGCTTTCTTT
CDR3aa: CASSQDLGATTAFF

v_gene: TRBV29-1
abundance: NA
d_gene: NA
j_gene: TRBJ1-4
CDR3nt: TGCAGCGTCGCGCTCTCCGGGACAAATGAAAAACTGTTTTTT
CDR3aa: CSVALSGTNEKLFF

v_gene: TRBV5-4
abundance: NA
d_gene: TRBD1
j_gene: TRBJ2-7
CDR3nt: TGTGCCAGCAGCGCTCTGGGACAGGGGTCCTACGAGCAGTACTTC
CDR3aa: CASSALGQGSYEQYF

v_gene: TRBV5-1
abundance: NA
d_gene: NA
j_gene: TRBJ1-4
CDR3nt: TGCGCCAGCAGCTTGGATCAGGGAGGCGAAAAACTGTTTTTT
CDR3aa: CASSLDQGGEKLFF

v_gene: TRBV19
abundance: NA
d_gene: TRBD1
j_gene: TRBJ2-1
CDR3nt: TGTGCCAGTAGTATACCCCAGGGGGATATTGGTGAGCAGTTCTTC
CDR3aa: CASSIPQGDIGEQFF

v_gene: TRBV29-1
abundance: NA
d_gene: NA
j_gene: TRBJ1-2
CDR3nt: TGCAGCGTTGAACAGGGCGACGACTATGGCTACACCTTC
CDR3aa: CSVEQGDDYGYTF

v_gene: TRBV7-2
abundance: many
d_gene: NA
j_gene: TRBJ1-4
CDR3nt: TGTGCCAGCAGCTTTGGTTTGTGGCAGTTTAATGAAAAACTGTTTTTT
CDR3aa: CASSFGLWQFNEKLFF

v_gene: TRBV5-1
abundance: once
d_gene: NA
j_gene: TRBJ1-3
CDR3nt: TGCGCCAGCAGCTCTCAACAGGGTGGAAACACCATATATTTT
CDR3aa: CASSSQQGGNTIYF

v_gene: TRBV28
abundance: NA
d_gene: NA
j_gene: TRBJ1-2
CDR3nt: TGTGCCAGCAGGGGCCCCAGGGATTACTATGGCTACACCTTC
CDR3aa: CASRGPRDYYGYTF

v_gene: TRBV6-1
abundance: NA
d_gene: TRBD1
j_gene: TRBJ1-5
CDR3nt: TGTGCCAGCAGTGAAGCGGGGACAGTCCGTCCCCAGCATTTT
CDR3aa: CASSEAGTVRPQHF

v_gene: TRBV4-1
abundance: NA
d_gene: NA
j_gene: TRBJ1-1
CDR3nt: TGCGCCAGCAGCCCGCGTGGGAACACTGAAGCTTTCTTT
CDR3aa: CASSPRGNTEAFF

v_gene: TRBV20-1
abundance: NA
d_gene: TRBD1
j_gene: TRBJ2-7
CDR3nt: TGCAGTGCTAGTCTGGGGTCACAGGGGTACGAGCAGTACTTC
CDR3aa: CSASLGSQGYEQYF

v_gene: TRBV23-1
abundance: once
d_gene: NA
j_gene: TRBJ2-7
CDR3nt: TGCGCCAGCAGTCAATCGTGGACAGCCGATCCCTACGAGCAGTACTTC
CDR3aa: CASSQSWTADPYEQYF

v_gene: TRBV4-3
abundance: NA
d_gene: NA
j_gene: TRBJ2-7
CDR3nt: TGCGCCAGCAGCCAAGTAGTTCAGGGCGAGCAGTACTTC
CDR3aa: CASSQVVQGEQYF

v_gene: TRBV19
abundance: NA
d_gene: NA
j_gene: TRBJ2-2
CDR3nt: TGTGCCAGTAGTATTCTTTTAGGACATATGAACACCGGGGAGCTGTTTTTT
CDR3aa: CASSILLGHMNTGELFF

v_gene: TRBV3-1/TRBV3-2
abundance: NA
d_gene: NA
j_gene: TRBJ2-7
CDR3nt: TGTGCCAGCAGCCAAGCTCCTAGCGTCCACGAGCAGTACTTC
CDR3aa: CASSQAPSVHEQYF

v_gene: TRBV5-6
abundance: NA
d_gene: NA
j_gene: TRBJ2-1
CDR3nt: TGTGCCAGCAGCGTGGACGCGAGCTCCTACAATGAGCAGTTCTTC
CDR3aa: CASSVDASSYNEQFF

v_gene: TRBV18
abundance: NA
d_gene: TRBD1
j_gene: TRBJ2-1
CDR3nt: TGTGCCAGCTCACCACCGTCGACAGGGGGGGATGAGCAGTTCTTC
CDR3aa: CASSPPSTGGDEQFF

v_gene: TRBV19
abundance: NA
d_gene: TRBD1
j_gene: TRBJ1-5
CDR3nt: TGTGCCAGTAGTATAAGAAACCGACAGGGTGGACAGCCCCAGCATTTT
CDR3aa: CASSIRNRQGGQPQHF

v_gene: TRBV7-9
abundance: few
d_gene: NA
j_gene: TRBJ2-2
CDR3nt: TGTGCCAGCAGCTTAGCGCTTATTCGACAGAAGAACACCGGGGAGCTGTTTTTT
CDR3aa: CASSLALIRQKNTGELFF

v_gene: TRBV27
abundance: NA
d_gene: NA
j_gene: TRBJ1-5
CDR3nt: TGTGCCAGCAGTCAGGGGAGCAATCAGCCCCAGCATTTT
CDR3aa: CASSQGSNQPQHF

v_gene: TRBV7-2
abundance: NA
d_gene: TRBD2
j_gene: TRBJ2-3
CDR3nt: TGTGCCAGCAGCAACGCAGCGGGGGGGGCGTTAGATACGCAGTATTTT
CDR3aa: CASSNAAGGALDTQYF

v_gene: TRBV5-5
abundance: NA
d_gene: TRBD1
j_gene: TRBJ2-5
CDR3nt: TGTGCCAGCAGCCCCACCGGGACAGGGGTCCAGACCCAGTACTTC
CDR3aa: CASSPTGTGVQTQYF

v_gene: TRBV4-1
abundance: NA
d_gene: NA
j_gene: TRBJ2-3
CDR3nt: TGCGCCAGCAGCCAATTTAGCGGTGGGACAGATACGCAGTATTTT
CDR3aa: CASSQFSGGTDTQYF

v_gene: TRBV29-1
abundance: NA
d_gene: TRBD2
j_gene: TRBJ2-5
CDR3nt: TGCAGCGCCAGCGGGGAGATGGAGACCCAGTACTTC
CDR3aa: CSASGEMETQYF

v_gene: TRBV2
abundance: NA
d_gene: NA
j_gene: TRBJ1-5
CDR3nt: TGTGCCAGCAGTGAAGCGCTGGGGGGAGGACCACCGCATTTT
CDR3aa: CASSEALGGGPPHF